These 12 T cell receptor beta chains were sequenced from one sample in a study of cytotoxic CD8 clonotypes in ibrutinib-treated CLL. Assay: immunoSEQ multiplex PCR; the TCRdb copy retains only in-frame clones and omits some. The sample holds some 84,000 clones, around 84% seen once. Sequenced material: PBMCs, taken before ibrutinib treatment. The receptors stem from a human donor with chronic lymphocytic leukemia.

This sequence joins TRBV6-5 and TRBJ2-3; tentatively, D is TRBD1 (6 bases). Trimming took 4 bases from V and 3 from J, leaving 14 bases between them. This CDR3 spans 15 amino acids. In germline, CDR1 is MNHEY, CDR2 SVGAGI. CDR3 DNA sequence: TGTGCCAGCAGTTCCGCAGGGGAATATACAGATACGCAGTATTTT. Its translation is CASSSAGEYTDTQYF.

This rearrangement joins TRBV18 to TRBJ1-1, with 8 bases matching TRBD1. CDR1 is KGHSH and CDR2 is LQKENI in the germline V gene. V lost 8 bases, J lost 0 bases, and 5 bases stayed unmatched. This CDR3 is built from 14 residues. The CDR3 reads CASRQTGVNTEAFF. The CDR3 DNA follows: TGTGCCAGCCGACAGACAGGGGTGAACACTGAAGCTTTCTTT.

The rearrangement uses TRBV15 and TRBJ1-5; D unresolved. V lost 0 bases and J lost 0, with 9 bases in between. This CDR3 region has 16 residues. Germline V gene data show CDR1 as LNHNV and CDR2 as YYDKDF (reference sequence). CDR3 bases: TGTGCCACCAGCAGAGATGACGGAAATAGCAATCAGCCCCAGCATTTT. It translates to CATSRDDGNSNQPQHF.

CDR3 nucleotide sequence: TGTGCCAGTAGTGCCCGGACACAGAACACTGAAGCTTTCTTT. This gives the protein CASSARTQNTEAFF. The rearrangement joins TRBV19 to TRBJ1-1, with a possible D match to TRBD1 (5 bases). Germline CDR1 is LNHDA and CDR2 is SQIVND (reference sequence). Trimming removed 5 bases at V and 1 base at J, with 11 bases between. The length of the CDR3 is 14 residues.

The gene calls are TRBV27 and TRBJ2-1; a possible D gene is TRBD1 (5 bases). The CDR3 has 16 residues. Trimming stripped 1 base from V and 5 bases from J, with 15 bases between. Germline CDR1 reads MNHEY; CDR2 reads SMNVEV (reference sequence). CDR3 in amino acids: CASSLFNTGADNEQFF. Here the CDR3 DNA reads TGTGCCAGCAGTTTATTCAACACTGGGGCTGACAATGAGCAGTTCTTC.

The V and J genes are TRBV19 and TRBJ2-4; 7 bases line up with TRBD1. Per the germline V gene, CDR1 is LNHDA and CDR2 is SQIVND (reference sequence). Trimming removed 3 bases from V and 1 base from J; junction bases left unmatched: 6. The CDR3 totals 16 residues. The CDR3 region is CASSIRQGRAKNIQYF. The CDR3 DNA reads TGTGCCAGTAGTATTCGACAGGGTCGGGCCAAAAACATTCAGTACTTC.

The count of this clone is one. The chain links TRBV13 to TRBJ2-3, with 7 bases identical to TRBD2. Germline lookup yields CDR1 PRHDT and CDR2 FYEKMQ (reference sequence). The CDR3 spans 19 residues. Trimming took 1 base from V and 4 from J; bases not matched to a gene: 17. The DNA for the CDR3 is TGTGCCAGCAGCTTAGAACGGCAGGCTCGCGGGAGTAACGCAGATACGCAGTATTTT. This encodes CASSLERQARGSNADTQYF.

The chain links TRBV27 to TRBJ2-1; 9 bases fit TRBD2. Losses at the gene ends were 6 bases for V and 6 bases for J; bases not matched to a gene: 6. This CDR3 is 14 amino acids long. Germline CDR1 reads MNHEY; CDR2 reads SMNVEV (reference sequence). DNA for the CDR3: TGTGCCAGCAGCTCTGGGACTAGCTTCAATGAGCAGTTCTTC. It translates to CASSSGTSFNEQFF.

The chain carries TRBV28 and TRBJ2-3; TRBD2 is a possible D gene (7 bases). CDR1 MDHEN and CDR2 SYDVKM come from the germline V gene. Trimming removed 5 bases from V and 4 bases from J, with 16 bases in between. This CDR3 contains 15 residues. The CDR3 protein is CASSLPGGHADTQYF. The DNA for the CDR3 is TGTGCCAGCAGTCTCCCGGGGGGCCACGCAGATACGCAGTATTTT.

V usage is TRBV14 and J usage is TRBJ2-7, with 7 positions matching TRBD2. Unmatched junction bases numbered 3, after V lost 4 bases and J lost 0 bases. This CDR3 spans 14 amino acids. From germline, CDR1 is SGHDN and CDR2 FVKESK. CDR3 region: CASSRGGSSYEQYF. The CDR3 DNA follows: TGTGCCAGCAGCCGGGGGGGGAGCTCCTACGAGCAGTACTTC. Combining the CDR3 with reference TRBV14 and TRBJ2-7 gives the whole variable domain EAGVTQFPSHSVIEKGQTVTLRCDPISGHDNLYWYRRVMGKEIKFLLHFVKESKQDESGMPNNRFLAERTGGTYSTLKVQPAELEDSGVYFCASSRGGSSYEQYFGPGTRLTVT.

This chain connects TRBV2 to TRBJ2-7; 8 bases are a match to TRBD1. The germline V gene has CDR1 SNHLY and CDR2 FYNNEI. CDR3 size: 13 residues. With 9 bases clipped from V and 0 bases from J, the junction kept 4 bases outside the gene matches. Written as DNA, the CDR3 is TGTGCCAGGGGACAGGCCAGCTCCTACGAGCAGTACTTC. Protein sequence: CARGQASSYEQYF.

This sequence joins TRBV19 and TRBJ2-1; 7 bases are shared with TRBD2. The CDR3 is made up of 15 amino acids. In germline, CDR1 is LNHDA, CDR2 SQIVND (reference sequence). J was trimmed by 0 bases and V by 5 bases; bases with no gene match: 4. This CDR3 reads CASSPRDYSYNEQFF. For the CDR3, the DNA is TGTGCCAGTAGTCCACGGGACTACTCCTACAATGAGCAGTTCTTC.